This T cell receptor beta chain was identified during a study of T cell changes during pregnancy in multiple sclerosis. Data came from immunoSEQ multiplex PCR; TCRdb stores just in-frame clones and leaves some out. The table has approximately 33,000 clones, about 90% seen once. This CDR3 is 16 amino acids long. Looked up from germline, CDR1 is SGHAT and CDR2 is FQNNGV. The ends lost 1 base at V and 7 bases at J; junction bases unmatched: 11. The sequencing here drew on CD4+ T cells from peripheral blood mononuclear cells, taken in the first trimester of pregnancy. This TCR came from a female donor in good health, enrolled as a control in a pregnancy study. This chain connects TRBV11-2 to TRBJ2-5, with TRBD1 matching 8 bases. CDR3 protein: CASSLGPGMQGATQYF. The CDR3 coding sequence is TGTGCCAGCAGCTTAGGTCCAGGGATGCAGGGGGCGACCCAGTACTTC.